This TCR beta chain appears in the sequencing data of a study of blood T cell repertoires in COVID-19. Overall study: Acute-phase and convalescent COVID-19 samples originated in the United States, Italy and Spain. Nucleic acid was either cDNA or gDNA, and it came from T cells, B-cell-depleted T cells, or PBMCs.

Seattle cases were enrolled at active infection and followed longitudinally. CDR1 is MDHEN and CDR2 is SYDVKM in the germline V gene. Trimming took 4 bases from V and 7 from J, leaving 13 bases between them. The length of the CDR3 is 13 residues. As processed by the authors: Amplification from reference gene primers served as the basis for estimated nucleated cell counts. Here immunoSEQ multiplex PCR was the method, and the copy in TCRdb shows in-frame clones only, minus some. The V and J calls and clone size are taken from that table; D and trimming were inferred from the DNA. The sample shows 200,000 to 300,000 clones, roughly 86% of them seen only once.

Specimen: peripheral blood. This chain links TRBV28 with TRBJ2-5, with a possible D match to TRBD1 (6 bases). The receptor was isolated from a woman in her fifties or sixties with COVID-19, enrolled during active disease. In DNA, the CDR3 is TGTGCCAGCAGTTCTAGGGGGTTAGGGACCCAGTACTTC. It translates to CASSSRGLGTQYF.